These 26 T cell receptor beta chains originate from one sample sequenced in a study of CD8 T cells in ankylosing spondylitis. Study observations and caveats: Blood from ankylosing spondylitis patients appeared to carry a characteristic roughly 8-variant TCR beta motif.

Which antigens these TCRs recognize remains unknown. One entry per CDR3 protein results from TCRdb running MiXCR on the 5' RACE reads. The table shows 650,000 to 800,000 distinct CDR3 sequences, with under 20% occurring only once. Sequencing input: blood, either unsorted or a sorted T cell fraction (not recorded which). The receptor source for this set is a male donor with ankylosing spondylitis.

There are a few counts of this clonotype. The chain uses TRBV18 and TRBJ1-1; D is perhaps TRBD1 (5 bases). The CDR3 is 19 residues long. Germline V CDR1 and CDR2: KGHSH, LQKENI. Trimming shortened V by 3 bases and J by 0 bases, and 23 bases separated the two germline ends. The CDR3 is CASSPTSWGRDTLNTEAFF. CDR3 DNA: TGTGCCAGCTCACCCACGTCCTGGGGCCGAGACACCCTGAACACTGAAGCTTTCTTT.

The CDR3 loop is CATSRETGLPTDTQYF. The CDR3 bases are TGTGCCACCAGCAGAGAGACAGGGCTTCCCACAGATACGCAGTATTTT. The chain combines TRBV15 with TRBJ2-3; 7 bases line up with TRBD1. Germline V gives CDR1 LNHNV, CDR2 YYDKDF (reference sequence). V trimming: 0 bases; J trimming: 2 bases; junction bases outside the gene matches: 5. This CDR3 is built from 16 residues. Full variable domain (outside the CDR3, taken from reference TRBV15 and TRBJ2-3): DAMVIQNPRYQVTQFGKPVTLSCSQTLNHNVMYWYQQKSSQAPKLLFHYYDKDFNNEADTPDNFQSRRPNTSFCFLDIRSPGLGDTAMYLCATSRETGLPTDTQYFGPGTRLTVL.

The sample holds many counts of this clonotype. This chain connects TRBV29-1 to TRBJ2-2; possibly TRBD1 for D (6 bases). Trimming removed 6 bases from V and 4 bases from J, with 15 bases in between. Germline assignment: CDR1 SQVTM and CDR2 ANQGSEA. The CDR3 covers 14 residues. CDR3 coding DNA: TGCAGCGTAATCCTGCACAGGGCCACCGGGGAGCTGTTTTTT. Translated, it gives CSVILHRATGELFF.

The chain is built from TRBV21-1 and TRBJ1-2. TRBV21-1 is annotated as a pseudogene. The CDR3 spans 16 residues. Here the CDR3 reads CASSKVSSWGNYGYTF. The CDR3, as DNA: TGTGCCAGCAGCAAAGTCTCATCGTGGGGAAACTATGGCTACACCTTC.

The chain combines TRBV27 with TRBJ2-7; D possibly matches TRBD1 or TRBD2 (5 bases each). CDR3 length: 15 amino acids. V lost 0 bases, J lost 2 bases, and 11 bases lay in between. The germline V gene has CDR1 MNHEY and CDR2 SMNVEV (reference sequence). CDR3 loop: CASSLSGTDAYEQYF. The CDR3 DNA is TGTGCCAGCAGTTTATCCGGGACGGACGCCTACGAGCAGTACTTC.

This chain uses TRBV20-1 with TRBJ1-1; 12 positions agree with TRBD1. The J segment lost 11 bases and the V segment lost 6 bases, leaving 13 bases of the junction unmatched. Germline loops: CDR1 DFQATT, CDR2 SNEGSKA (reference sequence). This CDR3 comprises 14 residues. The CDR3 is CSASPGTGGLKAFF. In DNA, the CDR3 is TGCAGTGCCTCCCCTGGGACAGGGGGCCTGAAGGCTTTCTTT.

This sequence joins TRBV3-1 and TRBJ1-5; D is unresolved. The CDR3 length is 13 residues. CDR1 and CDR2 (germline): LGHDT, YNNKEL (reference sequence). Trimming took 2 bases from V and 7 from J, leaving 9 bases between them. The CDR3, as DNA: TGTGCCAGCAGCCAAAATTTAGGGCAGCCCCAGCATTTT. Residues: CASSQNLGQPQHF. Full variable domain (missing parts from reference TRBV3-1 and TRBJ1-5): DTAVSQTPKYLVTQMGNDKSIKCEQNLGHDTMYWYKQDSKKFLKIMFSYNNKELIINETVPNRFSPKSPDKAHLNLHINSLELGDSAVYFCASSQNLGQPQHFGDGTRLSIL.

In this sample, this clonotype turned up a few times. CDR3 sequence reads: CASSLNRGSLSTDTQYF. The CDR3 region has the DNA TGTGCCAGCAGCCTTAACCGAGGCTCCCTTAGCACAGATACGCAGTATTTT. This rearrangement joins TRBV4-2 to TRBJ2-3; D gene unclear. Trimming took 4 bases from V and 0 from J, leaving 17 bases between them. The CDR3 runs to 17 residues. Per germline, CDR1 LGHNA and CDR2 YNFKEQ.

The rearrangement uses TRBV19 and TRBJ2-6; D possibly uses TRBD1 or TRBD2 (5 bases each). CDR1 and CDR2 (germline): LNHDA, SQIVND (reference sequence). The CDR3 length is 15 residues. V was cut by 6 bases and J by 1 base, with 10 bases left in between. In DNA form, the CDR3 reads TGTGCCAGTAGCGGTGGGGGATCTGGGGCCAACGTCCTGACTTTC. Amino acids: CASSGGGSGANVLTF.

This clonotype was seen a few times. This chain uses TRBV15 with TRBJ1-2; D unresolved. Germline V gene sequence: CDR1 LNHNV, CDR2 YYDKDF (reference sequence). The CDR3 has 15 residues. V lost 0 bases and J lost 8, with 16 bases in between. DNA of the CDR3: TGTGCCACCAGCAGAGATCTGGGGAGGTTGGGAGGCTACACCTTC. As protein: CATSRDLGRLGGYTF.

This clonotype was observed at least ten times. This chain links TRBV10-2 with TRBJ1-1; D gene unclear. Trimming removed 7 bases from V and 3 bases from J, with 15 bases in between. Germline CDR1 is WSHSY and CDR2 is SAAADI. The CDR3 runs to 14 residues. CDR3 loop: CASTREGRDTEAFF. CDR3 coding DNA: TGCGCCAGCACTCGCGAGGGCAGAGACACTGAAGCTTTCTTT.

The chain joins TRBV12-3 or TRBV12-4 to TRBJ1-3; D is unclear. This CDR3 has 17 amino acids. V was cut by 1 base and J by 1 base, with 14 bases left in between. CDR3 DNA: TGTGCCAGCAGTTTAGTACCCCCCGTCACATCTGGAAACACCATATATTTT. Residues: CASSLVPPVTSGNTIYF.

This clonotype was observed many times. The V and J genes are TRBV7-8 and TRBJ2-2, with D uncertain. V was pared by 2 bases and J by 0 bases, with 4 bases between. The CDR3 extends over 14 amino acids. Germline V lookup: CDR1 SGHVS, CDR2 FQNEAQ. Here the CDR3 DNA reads TGTGCCAGCAGCTTATCGCCGAACACCGGGGAGCTGTTTTTT. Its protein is CASSLSPNTGELFF.

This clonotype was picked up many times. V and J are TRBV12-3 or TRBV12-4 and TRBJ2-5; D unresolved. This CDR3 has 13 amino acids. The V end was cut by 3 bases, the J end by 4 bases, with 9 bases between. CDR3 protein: CASSFRASETQYF. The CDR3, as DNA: TGTGCCAGCAGTTTTAGGGCCTCAGAGACCCAGTACTTC.

CDR3: CATTGQGRDEQFF. The CDR3 nucleotides read TGTGCCACCACCGGACAGGGTCGGGATGAGCAGTTCTTC. This chain uses TRBV19 with TRBJ2-1, with 8 bases matching TRBD1. With 10 bases clipped from V and 8 bases from J, the junction kept 10 bases outside the gene matches. This CDR3 is built from 13 residues. Germline CDR1 is LNHDA and CDR2 is SQIVND (reference sequence).

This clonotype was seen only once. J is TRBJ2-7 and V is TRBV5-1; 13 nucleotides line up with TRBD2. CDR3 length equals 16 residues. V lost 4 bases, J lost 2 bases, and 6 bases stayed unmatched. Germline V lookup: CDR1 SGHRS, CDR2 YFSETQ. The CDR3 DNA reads TGCGCCAGCAGCGAAGGACTAGCGGGGGCCACCTACGAGCAGTACTTC. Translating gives CASSEGLAGATYEQYF.

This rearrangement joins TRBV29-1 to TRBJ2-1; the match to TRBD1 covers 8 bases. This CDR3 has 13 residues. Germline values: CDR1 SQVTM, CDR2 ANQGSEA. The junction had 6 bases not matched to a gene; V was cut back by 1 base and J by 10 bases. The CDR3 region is CSVEASGTGEQFF. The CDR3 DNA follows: TGCAGCGTTGAAGCGTCCGGGACAGGCGAGCAGTTCTTC.

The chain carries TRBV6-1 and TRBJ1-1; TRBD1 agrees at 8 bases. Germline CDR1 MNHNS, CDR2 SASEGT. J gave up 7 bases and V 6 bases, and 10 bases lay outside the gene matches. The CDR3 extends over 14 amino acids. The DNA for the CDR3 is TGTGCCAGCAGACACCATCAGGGGGCCTTTGAAGCTTTCTTT. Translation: CASRHHQGAFEAFF.

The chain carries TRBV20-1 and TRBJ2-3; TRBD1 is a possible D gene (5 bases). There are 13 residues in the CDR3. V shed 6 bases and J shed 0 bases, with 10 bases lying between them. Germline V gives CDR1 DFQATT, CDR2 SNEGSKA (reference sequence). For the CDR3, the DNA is TGCAGTGCCCTTGGGGCCAGCACAGATACGCAGTATTTT. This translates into CSALGASTDTQYF.

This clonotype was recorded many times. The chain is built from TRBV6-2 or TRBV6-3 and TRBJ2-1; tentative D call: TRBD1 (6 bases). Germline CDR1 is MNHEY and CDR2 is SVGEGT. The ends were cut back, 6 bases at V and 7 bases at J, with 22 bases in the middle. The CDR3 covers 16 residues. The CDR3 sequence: CASSLGHPAIGNEQFF. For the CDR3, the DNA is TGTGCCAGCAGCCTGGGACACCCCGCGATAGGGAATGAGCAGTTCTTC.

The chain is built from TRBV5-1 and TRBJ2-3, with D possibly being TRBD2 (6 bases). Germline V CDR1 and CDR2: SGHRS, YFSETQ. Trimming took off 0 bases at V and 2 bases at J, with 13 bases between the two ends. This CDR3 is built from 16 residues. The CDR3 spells CASSLVAGRPTDTQYF. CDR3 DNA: TGCGCCAGCAGCTTGGTGGCGGGAAGACCCACAGATACGCAGTATTTT.

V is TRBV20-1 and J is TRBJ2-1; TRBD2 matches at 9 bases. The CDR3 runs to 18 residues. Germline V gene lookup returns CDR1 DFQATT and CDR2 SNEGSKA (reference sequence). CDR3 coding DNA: TGCAGGTTGGGGGAAGGTGCGGGAGGGCCAAAATCCTACAATGAGCAGTTCTTC. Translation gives CRLGEGAGGPKSYNEQFF.

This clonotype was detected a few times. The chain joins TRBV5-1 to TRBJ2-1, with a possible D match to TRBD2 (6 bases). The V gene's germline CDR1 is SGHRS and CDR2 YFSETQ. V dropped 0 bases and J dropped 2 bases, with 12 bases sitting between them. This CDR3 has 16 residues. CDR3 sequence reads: CASSLATSPAYNEQFF. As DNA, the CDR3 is TGCGCCAGCAGCTTGGCCACTAGCCCCGCCTACAATGAGCAGTTCTTC.

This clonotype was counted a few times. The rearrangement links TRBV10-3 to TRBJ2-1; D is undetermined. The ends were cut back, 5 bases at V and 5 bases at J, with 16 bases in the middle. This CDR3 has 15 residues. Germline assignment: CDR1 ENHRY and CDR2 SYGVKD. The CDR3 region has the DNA TGTGCCATCAGTTCCCCGGCTAGTATCGACAATGAGCAGTTCTTC. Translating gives CAISSPASIDNEQFF.

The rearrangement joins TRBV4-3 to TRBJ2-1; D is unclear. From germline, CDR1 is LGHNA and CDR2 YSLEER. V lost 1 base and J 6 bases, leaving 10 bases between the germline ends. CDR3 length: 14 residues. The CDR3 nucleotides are TGCGCCAGCAGCCAAGGTGGTGCGGTCAATGAGCAGTTCTTC. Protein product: CASSQGGAVNEQFF.

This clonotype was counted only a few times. CDR3 nucleotides: TGTGCCAGCAGCTTGGATTCTGGGACAGGGATCTACGAGCAGTACTTC. Amino acid sequence: CASSLDSGTGIYEQYF. The rearrangement uses TRBV5-8 and TRBJ2-7; 9 bases match TRBD1. Germline V gene sequence: CDR1 SGHTS, CDR2 YDEGEE. Unmatched junction bases numbered 7, after V lost 0 bases and J lost 3 bases. The CDR3 sequence is 16 residues long.